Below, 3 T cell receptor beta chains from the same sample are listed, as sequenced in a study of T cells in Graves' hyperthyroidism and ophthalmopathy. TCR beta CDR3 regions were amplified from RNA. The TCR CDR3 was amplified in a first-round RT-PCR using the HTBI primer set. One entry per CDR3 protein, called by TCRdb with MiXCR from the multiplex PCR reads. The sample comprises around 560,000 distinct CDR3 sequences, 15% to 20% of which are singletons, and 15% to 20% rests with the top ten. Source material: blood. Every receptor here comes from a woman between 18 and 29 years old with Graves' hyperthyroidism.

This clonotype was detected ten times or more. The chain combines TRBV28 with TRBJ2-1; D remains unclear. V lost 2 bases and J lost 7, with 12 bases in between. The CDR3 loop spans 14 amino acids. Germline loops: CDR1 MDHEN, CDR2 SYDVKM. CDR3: CASSLPPDGNEQFF. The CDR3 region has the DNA TGTGCCAGCAGTTTACCGCCTGACGGAAATGAGCAGTTCTTC.

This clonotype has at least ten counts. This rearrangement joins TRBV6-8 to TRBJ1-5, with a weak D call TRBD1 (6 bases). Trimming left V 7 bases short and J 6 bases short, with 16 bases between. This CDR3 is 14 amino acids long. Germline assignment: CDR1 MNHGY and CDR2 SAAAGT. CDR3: CASTYLQGSQPQHF. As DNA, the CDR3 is TGTGCCAGCACCTACTTACAGGGAAGTCAGCCCCAGCATTTT.

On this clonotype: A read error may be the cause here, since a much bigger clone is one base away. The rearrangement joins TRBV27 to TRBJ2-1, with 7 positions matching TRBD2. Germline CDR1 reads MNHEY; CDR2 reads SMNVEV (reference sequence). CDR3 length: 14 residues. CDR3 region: CASTASGSYNKQFF. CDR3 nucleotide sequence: TGTGCCAGCACAGCTAGCGGCTCCTACAATAAGCAGTTCTTC.